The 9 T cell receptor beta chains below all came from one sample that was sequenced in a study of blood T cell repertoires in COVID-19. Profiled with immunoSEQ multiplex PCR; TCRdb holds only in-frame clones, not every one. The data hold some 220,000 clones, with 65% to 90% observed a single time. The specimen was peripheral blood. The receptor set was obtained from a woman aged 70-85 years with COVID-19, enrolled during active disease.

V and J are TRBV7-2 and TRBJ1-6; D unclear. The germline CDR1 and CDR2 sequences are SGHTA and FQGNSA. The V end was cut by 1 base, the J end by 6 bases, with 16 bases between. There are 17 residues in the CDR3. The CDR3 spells CASSLGGLLLPNSPLHF. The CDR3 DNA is TGTGCCAGCAGCTTAGGTGGACTACTGCTCCCTAATTCACCCCTCCACTTT.

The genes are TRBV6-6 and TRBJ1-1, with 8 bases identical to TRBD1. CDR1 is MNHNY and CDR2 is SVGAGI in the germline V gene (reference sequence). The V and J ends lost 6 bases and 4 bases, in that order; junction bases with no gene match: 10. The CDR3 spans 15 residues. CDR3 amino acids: CASSRLGQGGTEAFF. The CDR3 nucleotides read TGTGCCAGCAGCCGGCTCGGACAGGGAGGCACTGAAGCTTTCTTT.

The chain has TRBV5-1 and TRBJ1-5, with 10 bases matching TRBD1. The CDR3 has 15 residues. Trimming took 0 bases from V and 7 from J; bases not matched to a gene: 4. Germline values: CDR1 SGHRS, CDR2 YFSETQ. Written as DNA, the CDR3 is TGCGCCAGCAGCTTGGGACAGGGGGCCCAGCAGCCCCAGCATTTT. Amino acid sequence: CASSLGQGAQQPQHF.

The CDR3 DNA is TGTGCCAGCAGTAGACAGGGGGGCACTGAAGCTTTCTTT. Its protein product is CASSRQGGTEAFF. The rearrangement uses TRBV6-6 and TRBJ1-1; 9 bases are a match to TRBD1. CDR1 MNHNY and CDR2 SVGAGI come from the germline V gene (reference sequence). Trimming took 5 bases from V and 4 from J; bases not matched to a gene: 2. The CDR3 loop spans 13 amino acids.

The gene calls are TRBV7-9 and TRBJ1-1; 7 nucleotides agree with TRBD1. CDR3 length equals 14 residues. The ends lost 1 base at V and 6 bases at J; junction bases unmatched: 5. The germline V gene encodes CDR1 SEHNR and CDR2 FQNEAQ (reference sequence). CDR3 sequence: CASSLGQGVAEAFF. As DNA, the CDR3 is TGTGCCAGCAGCTTAGGGCAGGGGGTGGCTGAAGCTTTCTTT.

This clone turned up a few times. The CDR3, as DNA: TGTGCCAGCAGTTCCGGACAGGGGGTAGTTAAAGCTTTCTTT. Residues: CASSSGQGVVKAFF. The V and J genes are TRBV6-2 or TRBV6-3 and TRBJ1-1; TRBD1 aligns across 10 bases. J was trimmed by 9 bases and V by 4 bases; bases with no gene match: 8. Germline CDR1 reads MNHEY; CDR2 reads SVGEGT. CDR3 length equals 14 residues.

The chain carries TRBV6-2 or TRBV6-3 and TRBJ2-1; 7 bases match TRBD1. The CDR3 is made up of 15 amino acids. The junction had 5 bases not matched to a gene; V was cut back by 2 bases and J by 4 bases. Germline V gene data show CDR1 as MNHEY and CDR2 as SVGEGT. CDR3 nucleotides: TGTGCCAGCAGTTACCCGGGACAGACGTACAATGAGCAGTTCTTC. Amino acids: CASSYPGQTYNEQFF.

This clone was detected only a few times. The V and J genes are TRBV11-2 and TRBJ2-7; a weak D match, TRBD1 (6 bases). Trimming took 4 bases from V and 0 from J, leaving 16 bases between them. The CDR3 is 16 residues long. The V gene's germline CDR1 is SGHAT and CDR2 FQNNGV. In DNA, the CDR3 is TGTGCCAGCAGCTCACAGGGCAGCCCGAGCTCCTACGAGCAGTACTTC. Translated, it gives CASSSQGSPSSYEQYF.

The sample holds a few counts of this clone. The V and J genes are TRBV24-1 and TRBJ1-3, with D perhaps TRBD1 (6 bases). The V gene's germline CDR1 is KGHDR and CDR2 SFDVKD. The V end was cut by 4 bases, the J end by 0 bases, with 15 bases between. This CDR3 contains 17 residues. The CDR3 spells CATSDISDSDSGNTIYF. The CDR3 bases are TGTGCCACCAGTGACATCTCGGACAGCGACTCTGGAAACACCATATATTTT.